These 21 T cell receptor beta chains originate from one sample sequenced in a study of blood T cell repertoires in COVID-19. Profiled with immunoSEQ multiplex PCR; TCRdb holds only in-frame clones, not every one. The sample holds approximately 200,000 clones; approximately 90% are singletons and the top ten take around 1.2%. Sequenced material: peripheral blood. The source is a man between 25 and 39 years old with acute or convalescent COVID-19.

The chain recombines TRBV3-1 (or the pseudogene TRBV3-2) with TRBJ2-5; TRBD1 aligns across 9 bases. Germline values: CDR1 LGHDT, CDR2 YNNKEL (reference sequence). The CDR3 spans 14 residues. J lost 4 bases, V lost 3 bases, and 3 bases had no gene match. The CDR3 here is CASSHRQGGETQYF. The DNA of the CDR3 is TGTGCCAGCAGCCACCGACAGGGGGGAGAGACCCAGTACTTC.

This chain links TRBV5-1 with TRBJ1-5; D is uncertain. This CDR3 has 15 residues. V gave up 4 bases and J gave up 4 bases, with 15 bases separating them. From germline, CDR1 is SGHRS and CDR2 YFSETQ. CDR3 bases: TGCGCCAGCAGCCCCTCCGGGAGAGAAAATCAGCCCCAGCATTTT. It is translated as CASSPSGRENQPQHF.

V and J are TRBV5-4 and TRBJ2-6; 12 nucleotides line up with TRBD2. V gave up 2 bases and J gave up 0 bases; unmatched junction bases: 3. Germline V lookup: CDR1 SGHNT, CDR2 YYREEE (reference sequence). The CDR3 totals 18 residues. The CDR3 DNA reads as TGTGCCAGCAGCTTCGCTAGCGGGGGGGCCTCTGGGGCCAACGTCCTGACTTTC. Translated: CASSFASGGASGANVLTF.

This clone was seen a handful of times. The chain joins TRBV2 to TRBJ2-7, with TRBD1 identical over 7 bases. V shed 6 bases and J 2 bases; nucleotides not matched to a gene: 7. The CDR3 runs 14 residues. Germline CDR1 is SNHLY and CDR2 is FYNNEI. CDR3 sequence (DNA): TGTGCCAGCAGGCCGCAGGGGGAGACCTACGAGCAGTACTTC. Translated: CASRPQGETYEQYF.

The chain carries TRBV7-3 and TRBJ2-4; TRBD1 agrees at 11 bases. The CDR3 extends over 17 amino acids. With V trimmed by 5 bases and J by 2 bases, 8 bases remained unmatched. The germline V gene encodes CDR1 SGHTA and CDR2 FQGTGA. CDR3 sequence: CASSTRTGGNSKNIQYF. The CDR3, as DNA: TGTGCCAGCAGCACTCGGACAGGGGGCAATTCCAAAAACATTCAGTACTTC.

This clone came up a few times. This sequence joins TRBV7-4 and TRBJ1-6; 7 bases agree with TRBD1. CDR3 size: 14 residues. The germline V gene encodes CDR1 SGHVT and CDR2 SQSDAQ. V lost 6 bases, J lost 10 bases, and 9 bases stayed unmatched. The CDR3 DNA is TGTGCCAGCAGGGTCGGGAGGGGGCGATCACCCCTCCACTTT. As protein: CASRVGRGRSPLHF.

The chain links TRBV30 to TRBJ2-1, with 7 bases that match TRBD2. Per germline, CDR1 GTSNPN and CDR2 SVGIG (reference sequence). Trimming cost V 8 bases and J 8 bases; bases outside gene matches: 15. The length of the CDR3 is 14 residues. CDR3 amino acids: CAARLQGLIDEQFF. The CDR3 DNA follows: TGTGCCGCGCGGCTTCAGGGACTAATCGATGAGCAGTTCTTC.

This chain uses TRBV19 with TRBJ2-1; 7 bases are a match to TRBD2. This CDR3 is built from 15 residues. V was pared by 6 bases and J by 5 bases, with 10 bases of the junction left unmatched. Per the germline V gene, CDR1 is LNHDA and CDR2 is SQIVND (reference sequence). The CDR3 nucleotides read TGTGCCAGTAGATTGAACTGGGAGGGACACAATGAGCAGTTCTTC. It is translated as CASRLNWEGHNEQFF.

V usage is TRBV7-6 and J usage is TRBJ2-5; 9 bases agree with TRBD1. CDR3 length: 15 residues. Germline CDR1 is SGHVS and CDR2 is FNYEAQ. Trimming cost V 5 bases and J 1 base; bases outside gene matches: 5. The CDR3 coding sequence is TGTGCCAGCAGCCCGGACAGGGGCCGCCAAGAGACCCAGTACTTC. It is translated as CASSPDRGRQETQYF. The variable domain in full, with the rest retrieved from reference TRBV7-6 and TRBJ2-5, is GAGVSQSPRYKVTKRGQDVALRCDPISGHVSLYWYRQALGQGPEFLTYFNYEAQQDKSGLPNDRFSAERPEGSISTLTIQRTEQRDSAMYRCASSPDRGRQETQYFGPGTRLLVL.

This rearrangement joins TRBV30 to TRBJ2-7; a possible D gene is TRBD1 (8 bases). CDR1 and CDR2 from the germline V gene are GTSNPN and SVGIG (reference sequence). CDR3 length: 15 amino acids. Trimming shortened V by 3 bases and J by 4 bases, and 19 bases separated the two germline ends. CDR3 DNA: TGTGCCTGGAGGGGAACAGGGGGAGGGTGGTACGAGCAGTACTTC. The encoded protein is CAWRGTGGGWYEQYF.

The chain uses TRBV9 and TRBJ2-3, with D unresolved. The V and J ends lost 0 bases and 5 bases respectively, with 10 bases between them. CDR1 is SGDLS, CDR2 YYNGEE, per germline. This CDR3 is built from 14 residues. CDR3 amino acids: CASSVVVSGDTQYF. In nucleotides, the CDR3 is TGTGCCAGCAGCGTAGTGGTATCGGGAGATACGCAGTATTTT.

The rearrangement joins TRBV11-3 to TRBJ1-5, with 9 positions matching TRBD1. Per the germline V gene, CDR1 is SGHNT and CDR2 is YENEEA. V was clipped by 1 base and J by 5 bases; unmatched bases: 3. This CDR3 has 15 residues. CDR3 loop: CASSLAGTGYQPQHF. The CDR3 region has the DNA TGTGCCAGCAGCTTAGCCGGGACAGGGTATCAGCCCCAGCATTTT.

This clone was counted once. V gene TRBV28 combines with J gene TRBJ2-3; 7 nucleotides align to TRBD2. Germline V lookup: CDR1 MDHEN, CDR2 SYDVKM. V was pared by 2 bases and J by 2 bases, with 1 base of the junction left unmatched. This CDR3 spans 14 amino acids. The CDR3 sequence is CASSLGLDTDTQYF. DNA for the CDR3: TGTGCCAGCAGTTTAGGACTAGACACAGATACGCAGTATTTT.

The J gene is TRBJ2-2, the V gene TRBV2, with a possible D match to TRBD1 (6 bases). V was trimmed by 11 bases and J by 2 bases, leaving 24 bases between them. From germline, CDR1 is SNHLY and CDR2 FYNNEI. The CDR3 extends over 17 amino acids. The CDR3: CAFGGKTGTRNTGELFF. For the CDR3, the DNA is TGTGCCTTTGGGGGAAAAACCGGGACACGCAACACCGGGGAGCTGTTTTTT.

Only a few counts were recorded for this clone. The V call is TRBV5-1, the J call TRBJ1-2, with unresolved D. This CDR3 is 16 amino acids long. V lost 4 bases and J lost 0, with 16 bases in between. Germline loops: CDR1 SGHRS, CDR2 YFSETQ. CDR3 sequence reads: CASSLPVVGANYGYTF. In DNA, the CDR3 is TGCGCCAGCAGCCTCCCCGTTGTGGGCGCTAACTATGGCTACACCTTC.

This chain links TRBV14 with TRBJ2-1; possible D gene TRBD2, 5 bases. V was shortened by 8 bases and J by 4 bases, with 21 bases between the two germline ends. The CDR3 consists of 16 residues. Germline CDR1 reads SGHDN; CDR2 reads FVKESK. In nucleotides, the CDR3 is TGTGCCAGCGCCCTCGGGTCGGGATGGAGGTACAATGAGCAGTTCTTC. It specifies CASALGSGWRYNEQFF.

The rearrangement uses TRBV23-1 and TRBJ2-1; 12 bases are shared with TRBD1. TRBV23-1 is an ORF; its function is uncertain. V trimming: 2 bases; J trimming: 6 bases; junction bases outside the gene matches: 11. The CDR3 is 18 amino acids. The CDR3 DNA sequence: TGCGCCAGCAGTCAAGATGGCCAACCGGGACAGGGGGCCAATGAGCAGTTCTTC. Protein: CASSQDGQPGQGANEQFF.

The V and J genes are TRBV19 and TRBJ1-5, with D possibly matching TRBD1 (6 bases). Looked up from germline, CDR1 is LNHDA and CDR2 is SQIVND (reference sequence). The CDR3 has 16 residues. Deletions cut 7 bases from V and 0 bases from J, with 16 bases between. The CDR3 is CASNFGTRYSNQPQHF. The CDR3 region has the DNA TGTGCCAGTAATTTCGGGACACGTTATAGCAATCAGCCCCAGCATTTT.

The CDR3 nucleotides are TGTGCCAGTAGTATGTTTTCCAGGGGGACGGGCGAGCAGTACTTC. Amino acids: CASSMFSRGTGEQYF. This chain uses TRBV19 with TRBJ2-7, with 7 bases lining up with TRBD1. Germline CDR1 LNHDA, CDR2 SQIVND (reference sequence). The V gene end was trimmed by 3 bases and the J gene end by 6 bases; junction bases not matched to a gene: 11. The length of the CDR3 is 15 residues. Using reference TRBV19 and TRBJ2-7 for the parts outside the CDR3, the full variable domain is DGGITQSPKYLFRKEGQNVTLSCEQNLNHDAMYWYRQDPGQGLRLIYYSQIVNDFQKGDIAEGYSVSREKKESFPLTVTSAQKNPTAFYLCASSMFSRGTGEQYFGPGTRLTVT.

The rearrangement joins TRBV28 to TRBJ1-2, with no clear D. The CDR3 is 15 amino acids. CDR1 is MDHEN and CDR2 is SYDVKM in the germline V gene. V was pared by 2 bases and J by 4 bases, with 14 bases between. In nucleotides, the CDR3 is TGTGCCAGCAGTTTAGGTTTTCGGGTTACCTATGGCTACACCTTC. Translation: CASSLGFRVTYGYTF.

V gene TRBV5-4 combines with J gene TRBJ2-3, with 10 bases fitting TRBD2. This CDR3 spans 15 amino acids. J was trimmed by 2 bases and V by 4 bases; bases with no gene match: 4. CDR1 is SGHNT and CDR2 is YYREEE in the germline V gene (reference sequence). Here the CDR3 reads CASSPGTSVTDTQYF. The CDR3 DNA is TGTGCCAGCAGCCCCGGGACTAGCGTCACAGATACGCAGTATTTT.